A selection of T cell receptor beta chains follows, all from one sample in a study of T cells in localized non-small cell lung cancer. The table came from immunoSEQ multiplex PCR; TCRdb's copy has only in-frame clones and leaves some out. The repertoire holds 15,000 to 20,000 clones, over 75% seen once, with around 30% in the top ten. Sequences were derived from peripheral blood, sampled before any cancer treatment. The receptor set was obtained from a male donor at least 60 years old with stage I lung adenocarcinoma. The CDR3 runs from the conserved cysteine through the conserved F or W. Part of the rows lack a size; the others show once, few, many or a class for expanded clones.

TRBV5-1	TRBJ2-5	NA	CASSLDEGSAGETQYF
TRBV29-1	TRBJ1-2	NA	CSVGWVKGGYTF
TRBV4-3	TRBJ2-3	NA	CASSQGARIGTDTQYF
TRBV6-5	TRBJ1-4	NA	CASSLTGGFRKLFF
TRBV19	TRBJ2-1	few	CASSTLLAVEQFF
TRBV7-3	TRBJ2-1	NA	CASSPLAGLTAGEQFF
TRBV29-1	TRBJ2-1	NA	CSGRWGSEYNEQFF
TRBV18	TRBJ1-2	NA	CASSPPGVAGYTF
TRBV19	TRBJ2-7	NA	CASSITPYEQYF
TRBV27	TRBJ1-5	NA	CASWGGFGQPQHF
TRBV11-2	TRBJ2-3	NA	CASSLDGGGVPDTQYF
TRBV9	TRBJ2-7	NA	CASSPGPGTVNEQYF
TRBV18	TRBJ1-2	once	CASSPSGDYGYTF
TRBV6-6	TRBJ1-1	once	CASTARGGAEAFF
TRBV30	TRBJ2-1	NA	CAWSVGLAGHYNEQFF
TRBV20-1	TRBJ2-3	NA	CSASLTDTQYF
TRBV29-1	TRBJ2-1	NA	CSHPTTGNNEQFF
TRBV5-4	TRBJ2-7	NA	CASSRDHSYEQYF
TRBV23-1	TRBJ1-5	NA	CASSQRHRVNQPQHF
TRBV28	TRBJ1-4	NA	CASRYDRGVSANEKLFF
TRBV9	TRBJ2-5	NA	CASSPWTGEKTQYF
TRBV11-1	TRBJ1-3	NA	CASNGRGNVPSGNTIYF
TRBV7-9	TRBJ1-5	NA	CASSLIRDQPQHF
TRBV10-3	TRBJ2-3	few	CAISEMASGTDTQYF
TRBV6-1	TRBJ2-5	NA	CASSEAASGQETQYF
TRBV28	TRBJ2-7	NA	CASFSNGGTSYEQYF
TRBV7-8	TRBJ2-5	once	CASSPALFAGGQETQYF
TRBV7-9	TRBJ2-1	NA	CASSLDLAGGPYNEQFF
TRBV7-2	TRBJ2-7	few	CASRGRTYEQYF
TRBV5-6	TRBJ2-5	NA	CASSLGTGTGGGGTQYF
TRBV7-6	TRBJ1-4	NA	CASSSLLVTTNEKLFF
TRBV4-1	TRBJ2-7	NA	CASSQVHSSYEQYF
TRBV19	TRBJ1-1	NA	CASRDQLQAFF
TRBV7-2	TRBJ2-7	NA	CASSLGRGGYEQYF
TRBV27	TRBJ1-1	NA	CASSLFPGGRNTEAFF
TRBV2	TRBJ2-7	NA	CASSEKASSYEQYF
TRBV27	TRBJ2-2	NA	CASSQRRTGELFF
TRBV19	TRBJ1-4	NA	CASTNSAGQGREKLFF
TRBV7-2	TRBJ2-7	NA	CASSDGLSYEQYF
TRBV7-9	TRBJ2-7	NA	CASSWTEPYEQYF
TRBV6-5	TRBJ1-2	NA	CASTGRLDYGYTF
TRBV30	TRBJ1-6	NA	CAWSARDNSPLHF
TRBV27	TRBJ1-1	NA	CASRLRRESTEAFF
TRBV29-1	TRBJ1-1	NA	CSAREGTEAFF
TRBV5-6	TRBJ2-2	NA	CASSFAGGELFF
TRBV7-2	TRBJ2-1	NA	CASSLGWRGARYNEQFF
TRBV11-3	TRBJ2-3	NA	CASSTTGGTDTQYF
TRBV9	TRBJ2-1	NA	CASSAGGSYNEQFF
TRBV27	TRBJ1-6	NA	CARTSFGPTKNSPLHF
TRBV7-2	TRBJ1-2	once	CASSTYRRDYGYTF
TRBV30	TRBJ2-5	NA	CAWSTWESQETQYF
TRBV30	TRBJ1-3	few	CAWSPSGSQLISGNTIYF
TRBV15	TRBJ2-1	NA	CATSRGGGSGRGSYNEQFF
TRBV9	TRBJ2-3	NA	CASSVGIQGTDTQYF